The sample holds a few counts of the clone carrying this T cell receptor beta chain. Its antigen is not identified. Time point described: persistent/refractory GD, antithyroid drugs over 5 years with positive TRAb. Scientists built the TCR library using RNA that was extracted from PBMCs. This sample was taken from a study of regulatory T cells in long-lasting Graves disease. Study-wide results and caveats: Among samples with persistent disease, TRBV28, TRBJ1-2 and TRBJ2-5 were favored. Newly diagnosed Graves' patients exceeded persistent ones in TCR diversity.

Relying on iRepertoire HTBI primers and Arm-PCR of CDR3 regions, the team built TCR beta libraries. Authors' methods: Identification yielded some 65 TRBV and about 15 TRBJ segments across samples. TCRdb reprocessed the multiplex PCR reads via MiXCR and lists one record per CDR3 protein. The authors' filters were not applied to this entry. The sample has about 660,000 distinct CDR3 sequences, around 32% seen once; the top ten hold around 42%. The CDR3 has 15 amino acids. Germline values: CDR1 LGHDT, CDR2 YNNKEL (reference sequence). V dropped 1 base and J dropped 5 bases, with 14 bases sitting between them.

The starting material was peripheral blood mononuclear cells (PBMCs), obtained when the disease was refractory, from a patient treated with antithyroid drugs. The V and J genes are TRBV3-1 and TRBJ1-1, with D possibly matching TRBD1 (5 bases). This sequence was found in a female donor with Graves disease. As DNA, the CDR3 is TGTGCCAGCAGCCAAGCTGCCCCAAGGGGAACTGAAGCTTTCTTT. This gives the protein CASSQAAPRGTEAFF.